The rows below give T cell receptor beta chains drawn from one sample of a study of blood T cell repertoires in COVID-19. Here immunoSEQ multiplex PCR was the method, and the copy in TCRdb shows in-frame clones only, minus some. This table holds about 120,000 clones, just under 80% found once. The sample was peripheral blood. Receptor source: a man between 60 and 70 years old with active or convalescent COVID-19. CDR3s include the opening cysteine and the closing phenylalanine or tryptophan. D genes are given only for firm matches. Clone size, where shown, is once, few, many, or a class for clones that have expanded.

cdr3_aa: CASSQGVTGGYNYGYTF
cdr3_nt: TGTGCCAGCAGTCAGGGGGTGACAGGGGGATATAACTATGGCTACACCTTC
j_call: TRBJ1-2
d_call: TRBD1
v_call: TRBV6-6
clone_size: few

cdr3_aa: CASSLARAGGVQSSPLHF
cdr3_nt: TGTGCCAGCAGCTTGGCCCGGGCGGGGGGAGTCCAGAGTTCACCCCTCCACTTT
j_call: TRBJ1-6
d_call: .
v_call: TRBV5-4
clone_size: .

cdr3_aa: CASSHQGQPYNSPLHF
cdr3_nt: TGTGCCAGCAGCCACCAGGGACAGCCCTATAATTCACCCCTCCACTTT
j_call: TRBJ1-6
d_call: TRBD1
v_call: TRBV11-3
clone_size: .

cdr3_aa: CASRKSGYSYEQYF
cdr3_nt: TGTGCCAGCCGAAAGTCAGGATACTCCTACGAGCAGTACTTC
j_call: TRBJ2-7
d_call: .
v_call: TRBV28
clone_size: .

cdr3_aa: CATSRGPSSTDTQYF
cdr3_nt: TGTGCCACCAGCAGGGGCCCATCTAGCACAGATACGCAGTATTTT
j_call: TRBJ2-3
d_call: .
v_call: TRBV15
clone_size: .

cdr3_aa: CSVDSGGSGNTIYF
cdr3_nt: TGCAGCGTTGATTCGGGTGGCTCTGGAAACACCATATATTTT
j_call: TRBJ1-3
d_call: .
v_call: TRBV29-1
clone_size: .

cdr3_aa: CASSVARQGGPEAFF
cdr3_nt: TGTGCCAGCAGCGTAGCCCGACAGGGGGGGCCTGAAGCTTTCTTT
j_call: TRBJ1-1
d_call: TRBD1
v_call: TRBV9
clone_size: .

cdr3_aa: CASSPGQPELFF
cdr3_nt: TGTGCCAGCAGTCCCGGACAGCCGGAGCTGTTTTTT
j_call: TRBJ2-2
d_call: .
v_call: TRBV7-2
clone_size: .

cdr3_aa: CASSVGVETQYF
cdr3_nt: TGTGCCAGCAGCGTGGGAGTGGAGACCCAGTACTTC
j_call: TRBJ2-5
d_call: .
v_call: TRBV2
clone_size: few

cdr3_aa: CASSIATGGYEQYF
cdr3_nt: TGTGCCAGTAGTATCGCGACAGGGGGCTACGAGCAGTACTTC
j_call: TRBJ2-7
d_call: TRBD1
v_call: TRBV19
clone_size: .

cdr3_aa: CASSDDPGQGLSDTQYF
cdr3_nt: TGTGCCAGCAGTGATGATCCGGGACAGGGACTTTCAGATACGCAGTATTTT
j_call: TRBJ2-3
d_call: TRBD1
v_call: TRBV6-1
clone_size: .

cdr3_aa: CASSQGGDRSYEQYF
cdr3_nt: TGTGCCAGCAGCCAGGGGGGGGACAGGTCCTACGAGCAGTACTTC
j_call: TRBJ2-7
d_call: .
v_call: TRBV4-2
clone_size: .

cdr3_aa: CASRTRGQNTGELFF
cdr3_nt: TGTGCCAGTAGGACCCGGGGTCAGAACACCGGGGAGCTGTTTTTT
j_call: TRBJ2-2
d_call: .
v_call: TRBV19
clone_size: .

cdr3_aa: CASSHQGFEQYF
cdr3_nt: TGTGCCAGCAGTCATCAGGGGTTCGAGCAGTACTTC
j_call: TRBJ2-7
d_call: .
v_call: TRBV27
clone_size: .

cdr3_aa: CATSRDLAGSYNEQFF
cdr3_nt: TGTGCCACCAGCAGAGATCTGGCAGGGTCCTACAATGAGCAGTTCTTC
j_call: TRBJ2-1
d_call: .
v_call: TRBV15
clone_size: .

cdr3_aa: CASTLGQGAAGYTF
cdr3_nt: TGTGCCAGCACTCTGGGACAGGGGGCTGCTGGCTACACCTTC
j_call: TRBJ1-2
d_call: TRBD1
v_call: TRBV11-2
clone_size: .

cdr3_aa: CASSTLAGGVAGELFF
cdr3_nt: TGTGCCAGCAGCACTTTAGCGGGAGGAGTCGCCGGGGAGCTGTTTTTT
j_call: TRBJ2-2
d_call: TRBD2
v_call: TRBV7-9
clone_size: .

cdr3_aa: CASSLFLTEAFF
cdr3_nt: TGTGCCAGCAGTTTATTTCTGACTGAAGCTTTCTTT
j_call: TRBJ1-1
d_call: .
v_call: TRBV28
clone_size: .

cdr3_aa: CASSHGTGNTGELFF
cdr3_nt: TGCGCCAGCAGCCATGGGACAGGGAACACCGGGGAGCTGTTTTTT
j_call: TRBJ2-2
d_call: TRBD1
v_call: TRBV4-3
clone_size: .

cdr3_aa: CASARDIEETQYF
cdr3_nt: TGTGCCTCAGCAAGGGACATAGAAGAGACCCAGTACTTC
j_call: TRBJ2-5
d_call: .
v_call: TRBV6-5
clone_size: .

cdr3_aa: CASKLHGTSNTGELFF
cdr3_nt: TGTGCCAGCAAGCTCCACGGGACTAGTAACACCGGGGAGCTGTTTTTT
j_call: TRBJ2-2
d_call: TRBD2
v_call: TRBV2
clone_size: .

cdr3_aa: CASSLTSGDRYQPQHF
cdr3_nt: TGTGCCAGCAGTCTTACCTCAGGGGACAGATATCAGCCCCAGCATTTT
j_call: TRBJ1-5
d_call: TRBD1
v_call: TRBV28
clone_size: .

cdr3_aa: CAWSVLYRGTRRALGETQYF
cdr3_nt: TGTGCCTGGAGTGTACTGTACAGGGGAACAAGGAGGGCCCTCGGAGAGACCCAGTACTTC
j_call: TRBJ2-5
d_call: .
v_call: TRBV30
clone_size: once

cdr3_aa: CASSPRGGSFSNEKLFF
cdr3_nt: TGTGCCAGCAGCCCCCGCGGAGGGAGTTTTTCTAATGAAAAACTGTTTTTT
j_call: TRBJ1-4
d_call: .
v_call: TRBV7-2
clone_size: .

cdr3_aa: CASSEAHGQGRHEQFF
cdr3_nt: TGTGCCAGCAGTGAAGCCCACGGACAGGGTAGGCATGAGCAGTTCTTC
j_call: TRBJ2-1
d_call: TRBD1
v_call: TRBV6-1
clone_size: .

cdr3_aa: CASSPPSRAYEQYF
cdr3_nt: TGTGCCAGCTCACCACCGAGCCGGGCCTACGAGCAGTACTTC
j_call: TRBJ2-7
d_call: .
v_call: TRBV18
clone_size: once

cdr3_aa: CASSQSRDRAEKLFF
cdr3_nt: TGCGCCAGCAGCCAATCCCGGGACAGGGCAGAAAAACTGTTTTTT
j_call: TRBJ1-4
d_call: TRBD1
v_call: TRBV4-1
clone_size: .

cdr3_aa: CASRPSSSGANEKLFF
cdr3_nt: TGTGCCAGTAGGCCTAGCTCGTCCGGGGCTAATGAAAAACTGTTTTTT
j_call: TRBJ1-4
d_call: .
v_call: TRBV19
clone_size: few

cdr3_aa: CATSRVLADSTDTQYF
cdr3_nt: TGTGCCACCAGCAGAGTCTTGGCGGATTCTACAGATACGCAGTATTTT
j_call: TRBJ2-3
d_call: .
v_call: TRBV15
clone_size: .

cdr3_aa: CAISDRGSYGYTF
cdr3_nt: TGTGCCATCAGTGACCGGGGTAGCTATGGCTACACCTTC
j_call: TRBJ1-2
d_call: .
v_call: TRBV10-3
clone_size: .

cdr3_aa: CASTGGADTQYF
cdr3_nt: TGTGCCAGCACCGGAGGGGCAGATACGCAGTATTTT
j_call: TRBJ2-3
d_call: .
v_call: TRBV12-3/TRBV12-4
clone_size: .

cdr3_aa: CASSVQTGDGYTF
cdr3_nt: TGTGCCAGCAGCGTACAGACAGGGGATGGCTACACCTTC
j_call: TRBJ1-2
d_call: TRBD1
v_call: TRBV9
clone_size: many

cdr3_aa: CASSSARGPSDTQYF
cdr3_nt: TGCGCCAGCAGCTCGGCCAGAGGGCCCTCAGATACGCAGTATTTT
j_call: TRBJ2-3
d_call: .
v_call: TRBV5-1
clone_size: .

cdr3_aa: CASSFSGTGSYEQYF
cdr3_nt: TGCGCCAGCAGCTTCTCCGGGACAGGCTCCTACGAGCAGTACTTC
j_call: TRBJ2-7
d_call: TRBD1
v_call: TRBV5-1
clone_size: .

cdr3_aa: CASIPGQVSTEAFF
cdr3_nt: TGTGCCAGCATCCCGGGACAGGTGAGCACTGAAGCTTTCTTT
j_call: TRBJ1-1
d_call: TRBD1
v_call: TRBV2
clone_size: .

cdr3_aa: CASSHRVGGLAGVNEQYF
cdr3_nt: TGCGCCAGCAGCCACCGGGTGGGGGGGCTAGCGGGAGTAAACGAGCAGTACTTC
j_call: TRBJ2-7
d_call: TRBD2
v_call: TRBV4-3
clone_size: once

cdr3_aa: CASSPDGGRLNTEAFF
cdr3_nt: TGTGCCAGCAGCCCCGATGGGGGCAGATTGAACACTGAAGCTTTCTTT
j_call: TRBJ1-1
d_call: .
v_call: TRBV9
clone_size: .

cdr3_aa: CASSLDSRTDNEQFF
cdr3_nt: TGTGCCAGCAGCTTAGACTCACGGACAGACAATGAGCAGTTCTTC
j_call: TRBJ2-1
d_call: .
v_call: TRBV7-9
clone_size: .

cdr3_aa: CASSLRQGLVSTDTQYF
cdr3_nt: TGTGCCAGCAGCTTACGCCAGGGACTGGTCAGCACAGATACGCAGTATTTT
j_call: TRBJ2-3
d_call: .
v_call: TRBV11-2
clone_size: .

cdr3_aa: CASSLLGDTQYF
cdr3_nt: TGTGCCAGCAGTCTACTAGGGGATACGCAGTATTTT
j_call: TRBJ2-3
d_call: .
v_call: TRBV27
clone_size: .

cdr3_aa: CASNPGLPYEQYF
cdr3_nt: TGTGCCAGCAACCCGGGACTGCCCTACGAGCAGTACTTC
j_call: TRBJ2-7
d_call: .
v_call: TRBV6-2/TRBV6-3
clone_size: .

cdr3_aa: CASTVSGGGANEQYF
cdr3_nt: TGTGCCAGCACCGTGTCGGGCGGGGGAGCTAACGAGCAGTACTTC
j_call: TRBJ2-7
d_call: TRBD2
v_call: TRBV7-9
clone_size: .

cdr3_aa: CASSLGTGGYGYTF
cdr3_nt: TGTGCCAGCAGCCTCGGGACAGGGGGCTATGGCTACACCTTC
j_call: TRBJ1-2
d_call: TRBD1
v_call: TRBV5-8
clone_size: .

cdr3_aa: CASSRDRVNTEAFF
cdr3_nt: TGTGCCAGCAGTCGGGACAGGGTGAACACTGAAGCTTTCTTT
j_call: TRBJ1-1
d_call: TRBD1
v_call: TRBV9
clone_size: many

cdr3_aa: CASSGTGYQPQHF
cdr3_nt: TGTGCCAGCAGCGGGACAGGGTATCAGCCCCAGCATTTT
j_call: TRBJ1-5
d_call: TRBD1
v_call: TRBV12-3/TRBV12-4
clone_size: .

cdr3_aa: CASTAAGRATDTQYF
cdr3_nt: TGTGCCAGCACCGCGGCGGGGCGGGCCACAGATACGCAGTATTTT
j_call: TRBJ2-3
d_call: .
v_call: TRBV2
clone_size: .

cdr3_aa: CASSLPGDRWGYTF
cdr3_nt: TGTGCCAGCAGCCTCCCGGGGGACCGATGGGGCTACACCTTC
j_call: TRBJ1-2
d_call: .
v_call: TRBV7-9
clone_size: .

cdr3_aa: CASPSSERTDTQYF
cdr3_nt: TGTGCCAGCCCCTCCTCAGAACGCACAGATACGCAGTATTTT
j_call: TRBJ2-3
d_call: .
v_call: TRBV7-2
clone_size: .

cdr3_aa: CASSDSSLSPYGYTF
cdr3_nt: TGTGCCAGCAGTGACTCGAGTCTATCACCCTATGGCTACACCTTC
j_call: TRBJ1-2
d_call: .
v_call: TRBV6-4
clone_size: .

cdr3_aa: CASSPRAGVNRGYTF
cdr3_nt: TGTGCCAGCAGCCCAAGGGCAGGGGTGAACCGCGGCTACACCTTC
j_call: TRBJ1-2
d_call: .
v_call: TRBV7-2
clone_size: .

cdr3_aa: CASSEASWDSTYEQYF
cdr3_nt: TGTGCCAGCAGTGAAGCATCTTGGGACTCGACCTACGAGCAGTACTTC
j_call: TRBJ2-7
d_call: .
v_call: TRBV6-1
clone_size: .

cdr3_aa: CASSSEEGDPTDTQYF
cdr3_nt: TGCGCCAGCAGCTCCGAAGAGGGGGACCCCACAGATACGCAGTATTTT
j_call: TRBJ2-3
d_call: .
v_call: TRBV4-3
clone_size: few

cdr3_aa: CSVTSGDNEQFF
cdr3_nt: TGCAGCGTTACTAGCGGGGACAATGAGCAGTTCTTC
j_call: TRBJ2-1
d_call: TRBD2
v_call: TRBV29-1
clone_size: .

cdr3_aa: CASSQLPGQGVGEQYF
cdr3_nt: TGTGCCAGCTCACAACTGCCGGGACAGGGAGTAGGAGAGCAGTACTTC
j_call: TRBJ2-7
d_call: TRBD1
v_call: TRBV18
clone_size: .

cdr3_aa: CASSLYQQGRLSPLHF
cdr3_nt: TGTGCCAGCAGTTTATATCAACAGGGACGTCTTTCACCCCTCCACTTT
j_call: TRBJ1-6
d_call: .
v_call: TRBV28
clone_size: once

cdr3_aa: CASSNGGAITDTQYF
cdr3_nt: TGTGCCAGCTCCAATGGAGGGGCGATAACAGATACGCAGTATTTT
j_call: TRBJ2-3
d_call: .
v_call: TRBV6-5
clone_size: .

cdr3_aa: CASSHGEEIVSDTQYF
cdr3_nt: TGCGCCAGCAGCCATGGCGAGGAGATTGTTTCAGATACGCAGTATTTT
j_call: TRBJ2-3
d_call: .
v_call: TRBV4-1
clone_size: .